Following are 18 T cell receptor beta chains from one sample sequenced in a study of response to subunit inactivated influenza vaccine (dated by TCRdb to 2017 to 2018). Libraries were prepared through RT-PCR. Sequencing was performed on an Illumina HiSeq 2500. TCRdb handled the public reads itself, with Q25 trimming in fastp and clone calling in MiXCR, and kept productive beta chains. Rows are unified per CDR3 protein, each entry keeping the most common DNA and genes. Recorded for this sample are roughly 540,000 distinct CDR3 sequences; under 25% of them occurred a single time. 2.8% of the sample goes to the ten largest clones. These data were likewise used in another study, on T cells expressing NK-cell markers. The second investigation adds: 5'RACE template switching, by which a universal primer site and unique molecular identifiers were added, was used to make TCR beta cDNA libraries.

The sample in question was CD4+ T cells sorted from PBMCs, obtained 12 days after vaccination. Receptors originate from a man aged 50 or older who received an inactivated influenza vaccine. Donor details come from another sample of the same person, matched by shared clones.

The chain couples TRBV27 to TRBJ2-3, with 8 bases aligning to TRBD2. The CDR3 is 14 amino acids. CDR1 MNHEY and CDR2 SMNVEV come from the germline V gene (reference sequence). After removal of 8 bases from V and 7 bases from J, the junction contained 11 bases not matched to a gene. The CDR3 coding sequence is TGTGCCAGCGCGGGACCGGGGGGGCCGAATACGCAGTATTTT. It translates to CASAGPGGPNTQYF.

The rearrangement links TRBV27 to TRBJ2-1; TRBD2 is a possible D gene (7 bases). Germline V gives CDR1 MNHEY, CDR2 SMNVEV (reference sequence). V lost 8 bases and J lost 6, with 17 bases in between. CDR3 size: 14 residues. CDR3: CASGRGGHINEQFF. DNA for the CDR3: TGTGCCAGCGGGAGGGGGGGCCATATCAATGAGCAGTTCTTC.

The chain recombines TRBV29-1 with TRBJ1-2; no firm D call. V was cut by 6 bases and J by 12 bases, with 20 bases left in between. The CDR3 length is 12 residues. Germline CDR1 and CDR2: SQVTM and ANQGSEA. The CDR3 DNA sequence: TGCAGCGTCGCCATCCAACCTAAGGGCCACACCTTC. This gives the protein CSVAIQPKGHTF. Drawing the rest from reference TRBV29-1 and TRBJ1-2, the complete variable domain is SAVISQKPSRDICQRGTSLTIQCQVDSQVTMMFWYRQQPGQSLTLIATANQGSEATYESGFVIDKFPISRPNLTFSTLTVSNMSPEDSSIYLCSVAIQPKGHTFGSGTRLTVV.

This clonotype was counted a few times. V usage is TRBV28 and J usage is TRBJ2-2; 11 bases are shared with TRBD2. The CDR3 length is 13 residues. The V and J ends lost 6 bases and 8 bases, in that order; junction bases with no gene match: 2. CDR1 is MDHEN, CDR2 SYDVKM, per germline. CDR3 nucleotides: TGTGCCAGCAGCACTAGCGGGAGAGGGGAGCTGTTTTTT. This gives the protein CASSTSGRGELFF.

This clonotype was counted at least ten times. This chain joins TRBV5-1 and TRBJ2-1, with a tentative D call TRBD2 (6 bases). The germline V and J ends were trimmed by 0 bases and 5 bases, with 15 bases remaining between them. This CDR3 region has 16 residues. Germline-derived CDR1 and CDR2 are SGHRS and YFSETQ. CDR3 amino acids: CASSLATVRGNNEQFF. Written as DNA, the CDR3 is TGCGCCAGCAGCTTGGCCACGGTTCGGGGGAACAATGAGCAGTTCTTC.

The gene calls are TRBV20-1 and TRBJ2-5; 10 bases fit TRBD2. Per the germline V gene, CDR1 is DFQATT and CDR2 is SNEGSKA (reference sequence). The CDR3 is 14 amino acids. The J segment lost 3 bases and the V segment lost 5 bases, leaving 6 bases of the junction unmatched. The CDR3 bases are TGCAGTGCTGGAAAAGGACTAGCGGAAGAGACCCAGTACTTC. Encoded protein: CSAGKGLAEETQYF.

This clonotype has only a few counts. The rearrangement uses TRBV6-1 and TRBJ2-5; D is uncertain. This CDR3 comprises 15 residues. Germline-derived CDR1 and CDR2 are MNHNS and SASEGT. The V and J ends lost 8 bases and 1 base respectively, with 17 bases between them. This CDR3 is CASSLSRIPQETQYF. The CDR3, as DNA: TGTGCCAGCTCTTTATCTCGGATTCCCCAAGAGACCCAGTACTTC.

This clonotype has only a few counts. The chain has TRBV18 and TRBJ2-1, with D perhaps matching TRBD1 (5 bases). Trimming took off 3 bases at V and 6 bases at J, with 9 bases between the two ends. CDR3 length equals 13 residues. Germline loops: CDR1 KGHSH, CDR2 LQKENI. As DNA, the CDR3 is TGTGCCAGCTCACCTAAACAGGTCAATGAGCAGTTCTTC. This translates into CASSPKQVNEQFF.

The V and J genes are TRBV20-1 and TRBJ2-7, with D possibly TRBD1 on 5 matching bases. This CDR3 is 13 amino acids long. From germline, CDR1 is DFQATT and CDR2 SNEGSKA (reference sequence). Trimming removed 4 bases from V and 0 bases from J, with 10 bases in between. CDR3 amino acids: CSATPTVSYEQYF. The DNA of the CDR3 is TGCAGTGCTACCCCGACAGTCTCCTACGAGCAGTACTTC.

The V and J genes are TRBV18 and TRBJ1-5; D is ambiguous. With 6 bases removed from V and 7 bases from J, the gap between germline ends came to 19 bases. CDR1 is KGHSH and CDR2 is LQKENI in the germline V gene. This CDR3 has 15 residues. The CDR3 sequence is CASSPGAGGPQPQHF. Here the CDR3 DNA reads TGTGCCAGCTCTCCGGGTGCGGGAGGACCCCAGCCCCAGCATTTT. The full variable domain, in which reference TRBV18 and TRBJ1-5 provide the parts outside the CDR3, is NAGVMQNPRHLVRRRGQEARLRCSPMKGHSHVYWYRQLPEEGLKFMVYLQKENIIDESGMPKERFSAEFPKEGPSILRIQQVVRGDSAAYFCASSPGAGGPQPQHFGDGTRLSIL.

J is TRBJ2-5 and V is TRBV7-2, with 10 bases that match TRBD2. Germline V lookup: CDR1 SGHTA, CDR2 FQGNSA. CDR3 size: 15 residues. Trimming at V came to 2 bases and at J to 5 bases, leaving 5 bases not matched to a gene. CDR3 DNA: TGTGCCAGCAGCTTACAAGCGGGGGGGCCCGAGACCCAGTACTTC. The encoded protein is CASSLQAGGPETQYF.

This clonotype was detected a few times. CDR3 protein: CASSLELGETQYF. The CDR3 DNA follows: TGTGCCAGCAGCTTAGAGTTAGGGGAGACCCAGTACTTC. The chain employs TRBV7-2 and TRBJ2-5; D remains unclear. Looked up from germline, CDR1 is SGHTA and CDR2 is FQGNSA. The CDR3 consists of 13 residues. V was shortened by 1 base and J by 5 bases, with 8 bases between the two germline ends.

This clonotype was recorded a few times. The DNA for the CDR3 is TGCGCCAGCAGCTTGTCTCTAGCGGGGGCCCCGGCCGACAATGAGCAGTTCTTC. Its protein product is CASSLSLAGAPADNEQFF. V gene TRBV5-1 combines with J gene TRBJ2-1; 10 bases match TRBD2. With 1 base clipped from V and 5 bases from J, the junction kept 12 bases outside the gene matches. CDR1 and CDR2 from the germline V gene are SGHRS and YFSETQ. The CDR3 has 18 amino acids.

The chain joins TRBV3-1 to TRBJ1-6, with D tentatively TRBD1 (6 bases). V was shortened by 0 bases and J by 10 bases, with 13 bases between the two germline ends. Looked up from germline, CDR1 is LGHDT and CDR2 is YNNKEL (reference sequence). There are 15 residues in the CDR3. The CDR3 DNA is TGTGCCAGCAGCCAAGACGTGGGACAATCATCACCCCTCCACTTT. Translating it yields CASSQDVGQSSPLHF.

This clonotype appeared a few times. This rearrangement joins TRBV5-1 to TRBJ2-7; D may be TRBD1 (5 bases). Germline CDR1 reads SGHRS; CDR2 reads YFSETQ. Trimming took off 2 bases at V and 0 bases at J, with 9 bases between the two ends. This CDR3 has 14 amino acids. The CDR3 region has the DNA TGCGCCAGCAGCTTCGAGGACAACTCCTACGAGCAGTACTTC. Amino acids: CASSFEDNSYEQYF. Full variable domain (outside the CDR3, taken from reference TRBV5-1 and TRBJ2-7): KAGVTQTPRYLIKTRGQQVTLSCSPISGHRSVSWYQQTPGQGLQFLFEYFSETQRNKGNFPGRFSGRQFSNSRSEMNVSTLELGDSALYLCASSFEDNSYEQYFGPGTRLTVT.

The gene calls are TRBV7-9 and TRBJ1-3; no clear D gene. Trimming cost V 0 bases and J 0 bases, with 12 bases left between them. Germline V CDR1 and CDR2: SEHNR, FQNEAQ (reference sequence). The CDR3 totals 17 residues. This CDR3 reads CASSLAGSSGSGNTIYF. The CDR3 DNA reads as TGTGCCAGCAGCTTAGCAGGCAGTTCGGGCTCTGGAAACACCATATATTTT.

V is TRBV20-1 and J is TRBJ2-7; D is tentatively TRBD1 or TRBD2 (7 bases each). V was trimmed by 7 bases and J by 3 bases, leaving 19 bases between them. The germline V gene has CDR1 DFQATT and CDR2 SNEGSKA (reference sequence). The CDR3 runs to 14 residues. CDR3 in amino acids: CSVTKRDSLYEQYF. For the CDR3, the DNA is TGCAGTGTCACGAAGCGGGACAGCCTCTACGAGCAGTACTTC.

There are a few counts of this clonotype. This chain connects TRBV10-2 to TRBJ2-7, with a weak D call TRBD1 (5 bases). CDR3 length: 16 amino acids. Germline CDR1 and CDR2: WSHSY and SAAADI. The germline V and J ends were trimmed by 5 bases and 3 bases, with 20 bases remaining between them. For the CDR3, the DNA is TGCGCCAGCAGTTTGGGCAGGGTGTTAGATCACTACGAGCAGTACTTC. Translated: CASSLGRVLDHYEQYF.